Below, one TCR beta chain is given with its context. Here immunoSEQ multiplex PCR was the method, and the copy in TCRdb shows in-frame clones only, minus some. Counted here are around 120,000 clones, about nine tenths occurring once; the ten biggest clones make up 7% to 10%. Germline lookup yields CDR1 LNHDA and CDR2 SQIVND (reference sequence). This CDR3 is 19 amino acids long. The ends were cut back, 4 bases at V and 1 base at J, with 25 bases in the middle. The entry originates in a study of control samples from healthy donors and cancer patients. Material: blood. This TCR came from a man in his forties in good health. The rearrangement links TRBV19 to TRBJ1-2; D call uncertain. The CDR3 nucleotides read TGTGCCAGTAGTAATGGGGAGGTCCTGTCGGGCCCCCTTAACTATGGCTACACCTTC. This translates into CASSNGEVLSGPLNYGYTF.